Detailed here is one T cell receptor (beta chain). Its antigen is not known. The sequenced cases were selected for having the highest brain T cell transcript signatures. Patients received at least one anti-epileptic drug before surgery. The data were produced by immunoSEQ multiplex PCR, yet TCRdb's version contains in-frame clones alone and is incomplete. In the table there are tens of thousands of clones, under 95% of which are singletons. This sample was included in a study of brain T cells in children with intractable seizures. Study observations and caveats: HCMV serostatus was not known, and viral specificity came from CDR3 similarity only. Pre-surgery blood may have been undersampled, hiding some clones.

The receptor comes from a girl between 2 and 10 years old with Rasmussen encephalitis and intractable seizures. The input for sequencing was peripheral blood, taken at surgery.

The CDR3 DNA sequence: TGTGCCAGTACTACCACCCGTAGGGGCAATCAGCCCCAGCATTTT. Its protein product is CASTTTRRGNQPQHF. This rearrangement joins TRBV19 to TRBJ1-5, with unresolved D. The germline CDR1 and CDR2 sequences are LNHDA and SQIVND (reference sequence). V gave up 7 bases and J gave up 2 bases, with 15 bases separating them. The CDR3 spans 15 residues.